The present entry profiles one TCR beta chain with its context. Antigen: not known. The record originates from a study of graft-versus-host responses after intestinal transplantation. For the study at large: The transplants performed in recipients were multivisceral, liver-intestinal, or isolated intestinal.

Profiling relied on immunoSEQ multiplex PCR, and the TCRdb table lists in-frame clones only, not all of them. Altogether about 38,000 clones are present, approximately 93% being singletons, with the ten largest covering roughly 0.22%. The CDR3 runs 13 residues. Per germline, CDR1 SGHAT and CDR2 FQNNGV. V was pared by 4 bases and J by 1 base, with 0 bases of the junction left unmatched. General study results and limits: Peak levels of circulating GvH clones tracked with early post-transplant HvG declines. The study found high graft-versus-host to host-versus-graft clonal ratios in allografts of patients with graft-donor T cell macrochimerism.

The sequence came from a human donor who was the organ donor for an intestinal transplant. This specimen consisted of unstimulated CD4+ T cells sorted from spleen or lymph node cells, obtained before transplant. The rearrangement links TRBV11-2 to TRBJ1-1; 7 nucleotides match TRBD1. The CDR3 spells CASSWTGNTEAFF. In DNA form, the CDR3 reads TGTGCCAGCAGCTGGACAGGGAACACTGAAGCTTTCTTT.